The sequence of this T cell receptor (beta chain) was determined in a study of blood T cell repertoires in COVID-19. For the study at large: The United States, Italy and Spain provided the acute and convalescent COVID-19 samples. The cDNA or gDNA used as material had been derived from T cells, B-cell-depleted T cells, or PBMCs.

Authors' methods: From reference gene primer amplification, estimates of nucleated cell counts were derived. The table came from immunoSEQ multiplex PCR; TCRdb's copy has only in-frame clones and leaves some out. V, J and clone size reflect that table, while D and trimming were determined from the DNA. The sample includes about 63,000 clones, around 79% of them seen just once. This clone was counted once. The CDR3 consists of 16 residues. The germline V gene has CDR1 SGHNT and CDR2 YENEEA. Trimming took 5 bases from V and 7 from J; bases not matched to a gene: 16. The source is a human donor in a cohort sampled during active COVID-19. The sequenced material came from peripheral blood. The chain employs TRBV11-3 and TRBJ2-7; TRBD2 matches at 8 bases. CDR3 bases: TGTGCCAGCAGCCCCAGCTACGGAGCGGGAGCTCGAGAGCAGTACTTC. This gives the protein CASSPSYGAGAREQYF.